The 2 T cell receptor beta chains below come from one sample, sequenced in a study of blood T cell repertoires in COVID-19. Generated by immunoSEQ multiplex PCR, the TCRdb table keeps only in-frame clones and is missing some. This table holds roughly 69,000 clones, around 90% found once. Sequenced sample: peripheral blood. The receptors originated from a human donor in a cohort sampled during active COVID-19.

CDR3 sequence reads: CASSRGQVPVDTQYF. As DNA, the CDR3 is TGTGCCAGCAGCCGCGGACAGGTTCCGGTAGATACGCAGTATTTT. J is TRBJ2-3 and V is TRBV28, with 7 bases aligning to TRBD1. Germline V gene lookup returns CDR1 MDHEN and CDR2 SYDVKM. Trimming took 6 bases from V and 5 from J; bases not matched to a gene: 11. This CDR3 contains 15 residues.

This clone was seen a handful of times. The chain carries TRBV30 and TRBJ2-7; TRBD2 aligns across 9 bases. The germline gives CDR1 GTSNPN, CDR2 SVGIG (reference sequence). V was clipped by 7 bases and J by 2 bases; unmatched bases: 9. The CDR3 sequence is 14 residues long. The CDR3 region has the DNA TGTGCCTCCTCTAAGACTAGCGGTCCCTACGAGCAGTACTTC. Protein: CASSKTSGPYEQYF.